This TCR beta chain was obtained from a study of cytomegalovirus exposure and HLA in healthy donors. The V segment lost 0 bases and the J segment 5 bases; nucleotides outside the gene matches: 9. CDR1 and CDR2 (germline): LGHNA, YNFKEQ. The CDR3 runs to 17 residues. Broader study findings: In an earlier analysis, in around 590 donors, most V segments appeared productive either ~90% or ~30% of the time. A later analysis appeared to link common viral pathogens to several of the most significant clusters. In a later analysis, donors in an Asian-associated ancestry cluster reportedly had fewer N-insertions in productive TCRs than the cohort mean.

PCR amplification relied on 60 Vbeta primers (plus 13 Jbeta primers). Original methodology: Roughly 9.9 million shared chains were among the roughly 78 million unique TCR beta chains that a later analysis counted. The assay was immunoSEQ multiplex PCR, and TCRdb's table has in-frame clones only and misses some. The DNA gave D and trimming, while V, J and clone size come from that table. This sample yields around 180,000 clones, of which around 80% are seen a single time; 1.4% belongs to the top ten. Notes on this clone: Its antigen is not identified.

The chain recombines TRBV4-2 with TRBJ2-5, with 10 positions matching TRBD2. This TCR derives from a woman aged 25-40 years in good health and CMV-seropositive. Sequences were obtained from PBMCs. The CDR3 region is CASSQDFMSGRDETQYF. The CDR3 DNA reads TGTGCCAGCAGCCAAGATTTTATGAGCGGGAGGGATGAGACCCAGTACTTC.